The source of this T cell receptor (beta chain) is a study of T cell repertoires in cytomegalovirus infection. Study as a whole: Carrying CMV and the relevant HLA type showed in public TCR beta signatures. Overall study findings and caveats: Individuals carrying CMV plus the relevant HLA were identified by cumulative frequency of public TCR beta families. Within the response measured ex vivo, HLA-C-restricted CMV-specific TCR beta clonotypes were dominant.

The CDR3 consists of 20 residues. Germline lookup yields CDR1 MNHEY and CDR2 SMNVEV (reference sequence). Points on this clonotype: Its specificity is unknown. A read error may produce the germline difference seen at one junction end.

Each CDR3 protein is one row after TCRdb ran MiXCR on the reads. Of about 830,000 distinct CDR3 sequences listed, 30% to 35% are singletons. The V gene is TRBV27, the J gene TRBJ2-3; TRBD2 matches at 15 bases. The source is a human donor in good health (CMV status not recorded). Some clones in this sample may be carry-over from other donors' samples. Sample: cultured CD8+ T cells from PBMCs, taken from culture after CMV antigen stimulation. The CDR3 DNA sequence: TGTACCAGCAGTTTATCGCCGGGACTAGCGGGGGGCGCTAGCACAGATACGCAGTATTTT. Amino acids: CTSSLSPGLAGGASTDTQYF.